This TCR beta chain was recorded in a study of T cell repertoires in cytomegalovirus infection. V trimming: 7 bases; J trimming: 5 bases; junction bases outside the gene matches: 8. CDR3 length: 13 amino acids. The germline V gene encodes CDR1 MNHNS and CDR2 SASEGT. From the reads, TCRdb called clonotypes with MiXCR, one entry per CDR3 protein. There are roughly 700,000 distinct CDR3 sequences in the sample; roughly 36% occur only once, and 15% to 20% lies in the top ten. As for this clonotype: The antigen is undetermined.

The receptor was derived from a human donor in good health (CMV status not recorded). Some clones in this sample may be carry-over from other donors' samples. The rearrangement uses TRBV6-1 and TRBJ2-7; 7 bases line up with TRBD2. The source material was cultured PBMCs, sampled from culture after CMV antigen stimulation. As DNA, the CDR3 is TGTGCCAGCAAAGTGGCGGGGGACCACGAGCAGTACTTC. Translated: CASKVAGDHEQYF.